This is a list of T cell receptor beta chains from one sample in a study of cytomegalovirus exposure and HLA in healthy donors. Sequencing was performed with immunoSEQ multiplex PCR; in TCRdb, only in-frame clones are kept and a portion is missing. The sample has some 150,000 clones, about two thirds seen once. Sample: PBMCs. These receptors were obtained from a man between 45 and 60 years old in good health and CMV-seropositive. Each CDR3 is given with its conserved first and last residue. D genes are given only for firm matches. The size field is filled for only some rows; it gives once, few, many or a size class.

d_call	j_call	clone_size	v_call	cdr3_aa	cdr3_nt
NA	TRBJ2-5	NA	TRBV18	CASSPTGLQYF	TGTGCCAGCTCACCAACAGGGCTCCAGTACTTC
NA	TRBJ1-2	NA	TRBV2	CASKQDSNYGYTF	TGTGCCAGCAAGCAGGACAGCAACTATGGCTACACCTTC
TRBD1	TRBJ2-5	NA	TRBV2	CASSEAETGGQETQYF	TGTGCCAGCAGTGAAGCAGAGACAGGGGGACAAGAGACCCAGTACTTC
NA	TRBJ1-1	NA	TRBV9	CASSVVAGVEAFF	TGTGCCAGCAGCGTAGTGGCAGGGGTAGAAGCTTTCTTT
TRBD1	TRBJ2-7	NA	TRBV6-5	CASSNRGRYEQYF	TGTGCCAGCAGTAACAGGGGACGCTACGAGCAGTACTTC
TRBD1	TRBJ1-2	few	TRBV5-6	CASSLAAGQGAQGYTF	TGTGCCAGCAGCTTGGCCGCTGGACAGGGGGCGCAGGGCTACACCTTC
NA	TRBJ1-5	NA	TRBV4-3	CASSQFVYGSNQPQHF	TGCGCCAGCAGCCAGTTCGTATACGGTAGCAATCAGCCCCAGCATTTT
NA	TRBJ1-5	few	TRBV6-1	CASSKGHQSQPQHF	TGTGCCAGCAGCAAGGGACACCAGAGTCAGCCCCAGCATTTT
NA	TRBJ2-1	NA	TRBV5-5	CASSLDSDNNEQFF	TGTGCCAGCAGCTTGGACTCGGACAACAATGAGCAGTTCTTC
NA	TRBJ1-5	few	TRBV6-6	CASTPTGIMEPQHF	TGTGCCAGCACTCCGACAGGAATAATGGAGCCCCAGCATTTT
NA	TRBJ1-6	NA	TRBV6-6	CASLGGRSPLHF	TGTGCCAGCTTAGGGGGTCGGTCACCCCTCCACTTT